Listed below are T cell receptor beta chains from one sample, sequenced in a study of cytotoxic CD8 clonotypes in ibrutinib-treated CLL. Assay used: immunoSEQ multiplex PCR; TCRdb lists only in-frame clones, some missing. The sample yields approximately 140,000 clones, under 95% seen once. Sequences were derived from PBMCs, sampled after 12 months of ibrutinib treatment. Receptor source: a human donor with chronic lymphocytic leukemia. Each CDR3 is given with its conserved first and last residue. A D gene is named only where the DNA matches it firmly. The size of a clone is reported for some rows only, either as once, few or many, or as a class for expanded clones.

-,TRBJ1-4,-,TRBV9,TGTGCCAGCAGCGATGGGACGCCGGCGGAGAAACTGTTTTTT,CASSDGTPAEKLFF
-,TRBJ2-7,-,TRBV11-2,TGTGCCAGCAGCTTATATGGAGGACAGACCTACGAGCAGTACTTC,CASSLYGGQTYEQYF
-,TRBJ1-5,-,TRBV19,TGTGCCAGTAGCTTACAGGGACATCAGCCCCAGCATTTT,CASSLQGHQPQHF
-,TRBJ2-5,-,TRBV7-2,TGTGCCAGCAGCTTAGTAGTTAGGCAGATCCAAGAGACCCAGTACTTC,CASSLVVRQIQETQYF
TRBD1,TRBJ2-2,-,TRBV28,TGTGCCAGTACTATCGAACAGGGGTGGGAAACCGGGGAGCTGTTTTTT,CASTIEQGWETGELFF
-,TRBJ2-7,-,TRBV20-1,TGCAGTGCCCTCGACAGCTACGAGCAGTACTTC,CSALDSYEQYF
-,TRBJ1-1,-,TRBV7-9,TGTGCCAGCAGCGGGGGAAACAGAACCACTGAAGCTTTCTTT,CASSGGNRTTEAFF
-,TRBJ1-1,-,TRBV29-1,TGCAGCGTTGAAATTCGGCTGGGGAACACTGAAGCTTTCTTT,CSVEIRLGNTEAFF
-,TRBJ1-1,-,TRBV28,TGTGCCAGCAGTTCAGGGTTCACTGAAGCTTTCTTT,CASSSGFTEAFF
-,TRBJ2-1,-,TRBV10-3,TGTGCCATCAGTGTCAACTCCAATGAGCAGTTCTTC,CAISVNSNEQFF
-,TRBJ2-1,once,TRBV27,TGTGCCAGCAGAAGGCCGGGGAGGTACAATGAGCAGTTCTTC,CASRRPGRYNEQFF
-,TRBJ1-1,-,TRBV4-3,TGCGCCAGCAGCCCCACCGTCGGGAGGGTCACTGAAGCTTTCTTT,CASSPTVGRVTEAFF
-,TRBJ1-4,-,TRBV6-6,TGTGCCAGCTCGGGACGGGAAAATGAAAAACTGTTTTTT,CASSGRENEKLFF
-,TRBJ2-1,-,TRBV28,TGTGCCAGCAGTTTATACCTAGCAACCTACAATGAGCAGTTCTTC,CASSLYLATYNEQFF
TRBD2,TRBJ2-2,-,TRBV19,TGTGCCAGTAGTTCTAGCGGGAGAGGGACCGGGGAGCTGTTTTTT,CASSSSGRGTGELFF
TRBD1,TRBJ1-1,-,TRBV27,TGTGCCAGCAGTGGGGACAGCGTCGGTAACACTGAAGCTTTCTTT,CASSGDSVGNTEAFF
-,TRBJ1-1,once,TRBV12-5,TGTGCTAGTGGTTCGGACACTTACACTGAAGCTTTCTTT,CASGSDTYTEAFF
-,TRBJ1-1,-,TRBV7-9,TGTGCCAGCAGAGGTGGGGGTACCACTGAAGCTTTCTTT,CASRGGGTTEAFF
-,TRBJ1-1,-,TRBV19,TGTGCCAGTAGTATAGGGGTCTTCACTGAAGCTTTCTTT,CASSIGVFTEAFF
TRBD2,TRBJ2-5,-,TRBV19,TGTGCCAGTAGACGCGGGAGCGGGGAGACCCAGTACTTC,CASRRGSGETQYF
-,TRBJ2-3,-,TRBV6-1,TGTGCCAGCAGTGAAGCGGGGGGATTGGTCCCAGATACGCAGTATTTT,CASSEAGGLVPDTQYF
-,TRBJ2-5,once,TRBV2,TGTGCCAGCAGGGAGGGGATAGCGGAGACCCAGTACTTC,CASREGIAETQYF
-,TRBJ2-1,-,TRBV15,TGTGCCACCAGCTTCGCCCCACTAGATTCCTACAATGAGCAGTTCTTC,CATSFAPLDSYNEQFF
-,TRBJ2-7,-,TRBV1,TGCACCAGCGGAACAGCGGGAGGTGGTGCCTACGAGCAGTACTTC,CTSGTAGGGAYEQYF
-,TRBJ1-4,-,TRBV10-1,TGCGCCAGCAGTGGCCAGGGGAATGAAAAACTGTTTTTT,CASSGQGNEKLFF
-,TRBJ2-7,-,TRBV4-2,TGTGCCAGCAGCCAAGACATGAGCTTAGTCGAGCAGTACTTC,CASSQDMSLVEQYF
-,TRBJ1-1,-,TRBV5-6,TGTGCCAGCAGCGCCCGGCCAGGGGCCTATATCACTGAAGCTTTCTTT,CASSARPGAYITEAFF
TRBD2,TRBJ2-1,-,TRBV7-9,TGTGCCAGCAGCTCGGGACTAGCGGGAGGGGATGAGCAGTTCTTC,CASSSGLAGGDEQFF
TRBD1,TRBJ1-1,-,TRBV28,TGTGCCAGCAGTTTGGACAGGCCCACTGAAGCTTTCTTT,CASSLDRPTEAFF
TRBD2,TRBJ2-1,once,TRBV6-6,TGTGCCAGCAATTGGTTGGCGCGAGCGGGAGATCGTGAGCAGTTCTTC,CASNWLARAGDREQFF
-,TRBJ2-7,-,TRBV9,TGTGCCAGCAACCAGGGCGAGGGAGCCGAGCAGTACTTC,CASNQGEGAEQYF
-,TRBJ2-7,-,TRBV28,TGTGCCAGCAGTGCATTCACCTACGAGCAGTACTTC,CASSAFTYEQYF
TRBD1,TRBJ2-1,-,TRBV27,TGTGCCAGCAGTTTAATCTCGGGACAGGGGCAGTTCTTC,CASSLISGQGQFF
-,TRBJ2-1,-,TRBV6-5,TGTGCCAGCAGTTTACAGGGTACAGGGGAGCAGTTCTTC,CASSLQGTGEQFF
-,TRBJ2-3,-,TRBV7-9,TGTGCCAGCAGCTTAAAGGGCCGGGGCGGAGATACGCAGTATTTT,CASSLKGRGGDTQYF
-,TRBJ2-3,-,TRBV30,TGTGCCTGGAGTGGTCGAGCGGTCGTCGTTGCGCAGTATTTT,CAWSGRAVVVAQYF
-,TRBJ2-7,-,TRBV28,TGTGCCAGCAGGTCTCGGGGCTACGAGCAGTACTTC,CASRSRGYEQYF
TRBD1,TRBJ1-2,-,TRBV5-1,TGCGCCAGCAGCCAGAGACAGGGGCCCTTCCATGGCTACACCTTC,CASSQRQGPFHGYTF
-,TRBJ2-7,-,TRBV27,TGTGCCAGCAGCGGGAGTTCCTACGAGCAGTACTTC,CASSGSSYEQYF
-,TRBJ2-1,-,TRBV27,TGTGCCAGCAGTTCCCCCCCTATAGGCCGGAATGAGCAGTTCTTC,CASSSPPIGRNEQFF
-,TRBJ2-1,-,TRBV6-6,TGTGCCAGCTCCCCATGGGGCGATGAGCAGTTCTTC,CASSPWGDEQFF
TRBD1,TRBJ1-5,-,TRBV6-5,TGTGCCAGCAGTTTGACAGGGCCCCAGCCCCAGCATTTT,CASSLTGPQPQHF
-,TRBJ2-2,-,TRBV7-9,TGTGCCAGCAGTTTAGATCGACCTGGAGTCGGGGAGCTGTTTTTT,CASSLDRPGVGELFF
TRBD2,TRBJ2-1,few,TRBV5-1,TGCGCCAGCAGCTTGGGACTAGCGGGAAATGAGCAGTTCTTC,CASSLGLAGNEQFF
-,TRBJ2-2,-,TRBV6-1,TGTGCCAGCAGTGTGGAGGGCACCGGGGAGCTGTTTTTT,CASSVEGTGELFF
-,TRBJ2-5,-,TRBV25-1,TGTGCCAGCAGTGCGTATTTGGGGTTGGAGACCCAGTACTTC,CASSAYLGLETQYF
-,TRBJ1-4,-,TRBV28,TGTGCCAGCAGTCTGCAGGGGAATGAAAAACTGTTTTTT,CASSLQGNEKLFF
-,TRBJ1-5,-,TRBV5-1,TGCGCCAGCAGCCCTGACGGGGCCAACAATCAGCCCCAGCATTTT,CASSPDGANNQPQHF
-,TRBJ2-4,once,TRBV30,TGTGCCTGGAGTTACGGGGAAAACATTCAGTACTTC,CAWSYGENIQYF